This TCR beta chain was obtained from a study of T cell responses to AZD1222 COVID-19 vaccine. Assay used: immunoSEQ multiplex PCR; TCRdb lists only in-frame clones, some missing. Among 150,000 or so clones listed, about 90% were seen once. Trimming took off 0 bases at V and 4 bases at J, with 5 bases between the two ends. Germline V gene lookup returns CDR1 SGHNT and CDR2 YYREEE (reference sequence). The length of the CDR3 is 13 residues. Regarding this clone: The antigen remains undetermined.

Study-wide results and limits: Unmutated variant regions reportedly attract nearly half of all spike-specific TCRs.

The chain recombines TRBV5-4 with TRBJ1-3; D call uncertain. The source of this sequence is an adult who received the AZD1222 COVID-19 vaccine. This sample comprised peripheral blood, obtained 28 days after the second AZD1222 dose. The CDR3 region has the DNA TGTGCCAGCAGCTTGGAAGGGGGAAACACCATATATTTT. The encoded protein is CASSLEGGNTIYF.